This is a list of T cell receptor beta chains from one sample in a study of T cell repertoires in cytomegalovirus infection. In TCRdb, the reads were re-called with MiXCR into one record per CDR3 protein. The data contain 350,000 to 500,000 distinct CDR3 sequences, approximately 32% of them singletons. Sequencing was performed on PBMCs. These receptor sequences come from a human donor in good health (CMV status not recorded). Some clones in this sample may be carry-over from other donors' samples. Each CDR3 is given without its conserved first and last residue. Clone sizes are given selectively: once, few, many, or a class where the clone is expanded.

len	v_gene	j_gene	abundance	CDR3aa
12	TRBV4-1	TRBJ1-3	-	ASSQIGSGNTIY
15	TRBV7-2	TRBJ2-3	-	ASSLGASGVPVNTQY
7	TRBV20-1	TRBJ1-2	-	SARQGRR
14	TRBV4-2	TRBJ1-5	few	ASSQGLGEPNQPQH
14	TRBV4-1	TRBJ1-5	few	ASSQEVESYNQPQH
10	TRBV30	TRBJ1-2	few	AWSRPSGGYT
16	TRBV4-1	TRBJ2-2	many	ASSQDPSAGGNTGELF
12	TRBV15	TRBJ2-7	-	ATSFEGYGYEQY
13	TRBV4-3	TRBJ1-1	few	ASSRMTGGNTEAF
11	TRBV20-1	TRBJ1-1	-	SAPGPLSPEAF
12	TRBV29-1	TRBJ2-7	-	SVEDEAGGYEQY
12	TRBV5-4	TRBJ2-1	few	ASSLSQGGDEQF
16	TRBV11-2	TRBJ2-1	-	ASSFDPRGSSSYNETF
12	TRBV20-1	TRBJ2-1	-	SARDRGMYNEQF
13	TRBV12-3/TRBV12-4	TRBJ1-5	-	ASSWDRDSNQPQH
11	TRBV11-2	TRBJ2-3	many	ASSKLVTDTQY
13	TRBV20-1	TRBJ2-3	few	SVLFGGAFADTQY
14	TRBV19	TRBJ1-2	-	ASSIVGDRGRGGYT
13	TRBV18	TRBJ1-5	few	ASSPSGQRAQPQH
12	TRBV7-2	TRBJ1-6	many	ASSSGRLNSPLH
11	TRBV7-2	TRBJ2-7	many	ASSLYRGVEQY
13	TRBV6-2/TRBV6-3	TRBJ2-3	-	ASRDSGGPTDTQY
11	TRBV7-2	TRBJ2-3	many	ASSLEAGDTQY
11	TRBV12-3/TRBV12-4	TRBJ1-1	few	ASSFLGTWQAF
11	TRBV6-2/TRBV6-3	TRBJ2-6	few	ASTHLRANVLT
11	TRBV7-2	TRBJ1-1	few	ASRGDTDFVSF
10	TRBV7-6	TRBJ2-7	-	ASSSPTDEQY
13	TRBV7-2	TRBJ1-1	-	ASSLVPSSGTEAF
12	TRBV7-9	TRBJ2-7	few	ASSPSGTGNLQY
13	TRBV28	TRBJ1-1	few	ASSFGGPSNTEAF
14	TRBV15	TRBJ2-2	few	ATSREWTGGTGELF
8	TRBV2	TRBJ2-5	few	ASTLQIQY
14	TRBV7-2	TRBJ2-4	many	ASSLRSGGSKNIQY
14	TRBV4-1	TRBJ2-3	-	ASSQTGAQWADTQY
14	TRBV6-5	TRBJ2-1	-	ASSYSIGTRPDEQF
14	TRBV7-8	TRBJ1-3	many	ASSLTGRQAGNTIY
12	TRBV6-5	TRBJ2-5	once	SSSPGGVGETKY
15	TRBV20-1	TRBJ1-4	once	SASEKGSWATNEKLF
12	TRBV7-8	TRBJ1-6	many	ASRPGAAGSHLH
10	TRBV24-1	TRBJ2-7	few	ATSEDMGEQY
15	TRBV7-9	TRBJ2-2	few	ASSLHLGGLNTGELF
12	TRBV10-3	TRBJ1-6	few	AISAGPDNSPLH
14	TRBV7-6	TRBJ1-6	-	ASHGWGTGINSPLH
10	TRBV7-2	TRBJ1-6	-	ASSFANSPLQ
13	TRBV7-3	TRBJ2-1	-	ASSISGGAPNEQF
13	TRBV4-1	TRBJ1-1	many	ASSQDRGVRTEAF
13	TRBV20-1	TRBJ2-1	-	SAWSRGRSYNEQF
10	TRBV10-2	TRBJ1-2	once	ASHTGQGSHT
12	TRBV12-3/TRBV12-4	TRBJ1-1	-	ASSSRVELEQAF
13	TRBV12-3/TRBV12-4	TRBJ2-2	-	ASSSPTGYTGELF
11	TRBV6-6	TRBJ1-2	-	ASRGQDNYGYT
12	TRBV7-8	TRBJ2-7	few	ASSSWEETYEQY
13	TRBV19	TRBJ1-5	-	ASTMGGFGNQPQH